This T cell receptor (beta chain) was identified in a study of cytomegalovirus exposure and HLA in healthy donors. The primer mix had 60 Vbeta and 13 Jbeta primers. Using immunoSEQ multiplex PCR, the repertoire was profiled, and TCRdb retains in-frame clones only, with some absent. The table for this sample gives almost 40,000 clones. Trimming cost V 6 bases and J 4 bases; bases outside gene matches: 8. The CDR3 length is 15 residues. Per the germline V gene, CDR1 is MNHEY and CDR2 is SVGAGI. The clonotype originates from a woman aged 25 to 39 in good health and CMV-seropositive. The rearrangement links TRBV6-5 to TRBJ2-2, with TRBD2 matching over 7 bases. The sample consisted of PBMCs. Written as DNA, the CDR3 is TGTGCCAGCAGGGCCACCCCGGGGGGCACCGGGGAGCTGTTTTTT. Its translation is CASRATPGGTGELFF.